This T cell receptor (beta chain) was identified in a study of OX40 agonist ivuxolimab in advanced cancers. Turning to the study itself: Patients treated during dose escalation were battling hepatocellular carcinoma, melanoma, renal cell or head and neck cancer. Study-level results: More expanded clones were found, on average, in CD8+ than in CD4+ T cells. Blood T cells, both CD4+ and CD8+, expanded clonally by week 6 at 0.1 to 3.0 mg/kg.

The germline V and J ends were trimmed by 3 bases and 2 bases, with 7 bases remaining between them. Germline V lookup: CDR1 LNHDA, CDR2 SQIVND (reference sequence). The CDR3 length is 13 residues. With autoimmune disease history or systemic immunosuppression, patients were excluded. TCRdb keeps only in-frame clones here, not all; method: immunoSEQ multiplex PCR. The sample lists roughly 80,000 clones, 86% occurring once. As to this clone: Its matching antigen is unknown.

The sample here was CD4+ or CD8+ T cells sorted from blood, taken in a trial of the OX40 agonist ivuxolimab. This sequence originates from an adult with an advanced solid tumor such as melanoma, head and neck, liver or kidney cancer. The chain joins TRBV19 to TRBJ1-1; D is undetermined. The CDR3 DNA reads as TGTGCCAGTAGTATTTCGGCTAACACTGAAGCTTTCTTT. This sequence encodes CASSISANTEAFF.